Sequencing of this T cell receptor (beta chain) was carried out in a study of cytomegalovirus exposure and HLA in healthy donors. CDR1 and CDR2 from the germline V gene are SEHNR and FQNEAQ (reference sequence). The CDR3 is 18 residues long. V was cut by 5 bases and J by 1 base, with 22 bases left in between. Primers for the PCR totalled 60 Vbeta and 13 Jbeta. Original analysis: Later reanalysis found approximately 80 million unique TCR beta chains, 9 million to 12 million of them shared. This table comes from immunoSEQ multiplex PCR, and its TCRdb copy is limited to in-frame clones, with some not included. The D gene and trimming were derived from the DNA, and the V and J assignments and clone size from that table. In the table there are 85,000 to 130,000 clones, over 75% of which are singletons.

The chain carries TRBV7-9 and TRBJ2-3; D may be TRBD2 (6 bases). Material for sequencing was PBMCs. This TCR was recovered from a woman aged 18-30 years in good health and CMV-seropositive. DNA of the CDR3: TGTGCCAGCAGCGGGGCTCTTCTAGCGCGAGTTCGCACAGATACGCAGTATTTT. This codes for CASSGALLARVRTDTQYF.